This TCR beta chain was recovered during a study of T cell responses to AZD1222 COVID-19 vaccine. Findings and limits, study-wide: The reported proportion of spike-specific TCRs targeting unmutated variant regions was nearly half. Spike as a whole was targeted by vaccine-associated CD4 TCRs, dominant at 160-218 and 743-854.

Assay: immunoSEQ multiplex PCR; the TCRdb copy retains only in-frame clones and omits some. The sample comprises over 130,000 clones, 80% to 95% of which are singletons, and about 3.8% rests with the top ten. Notes on this clone: As yet, its antigen is unknown.

The CDR3 runs to 15 residues. Trimming removed 6 bases at V and 3 bases at J, with 17 bases between. Looked up from germline, CDR1 is MNHEY and CDR2 is SMNVEV (reference sequence). Samples with a second dose at about 4 or about 12 weeks were pooled together. The genes are TRBV27 and TRBJ1-1; TRBD1 is a possible D gene (6 bases). The source was peripheral blood, collected 28 days after the second AZD1222 dose. This receptor was identified in an adult who received the AZD1222 COVID-19 vaccine. This CDR3 is CASSHRATPYTEAFF. The CDR3 DNA sequence: TGTGCCAGCAGCCACAGGGCCACACCTTACACTGAAGCTTTCTTT.